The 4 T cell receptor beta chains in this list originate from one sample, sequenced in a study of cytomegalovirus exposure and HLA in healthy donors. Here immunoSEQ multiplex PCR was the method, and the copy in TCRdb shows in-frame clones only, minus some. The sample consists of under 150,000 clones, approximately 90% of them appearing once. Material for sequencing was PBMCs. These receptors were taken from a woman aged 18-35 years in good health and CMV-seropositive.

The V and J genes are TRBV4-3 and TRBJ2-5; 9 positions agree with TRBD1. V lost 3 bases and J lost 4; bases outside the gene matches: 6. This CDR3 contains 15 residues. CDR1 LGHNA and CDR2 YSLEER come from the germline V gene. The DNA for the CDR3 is TGCGCCAGCAGCCAGCACGGGACAGGGCGAGAGACCCAGTACTTC. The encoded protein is CASSQHGTGRETQYF.

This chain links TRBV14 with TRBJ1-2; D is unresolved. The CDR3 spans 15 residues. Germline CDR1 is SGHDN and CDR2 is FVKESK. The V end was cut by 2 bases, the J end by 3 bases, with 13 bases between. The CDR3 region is CASSQSSPRHYGYTF. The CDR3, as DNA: TGTGCCAGCAGCCAATCCTCTCCGAGGCACTATGGCTACACCTTC.

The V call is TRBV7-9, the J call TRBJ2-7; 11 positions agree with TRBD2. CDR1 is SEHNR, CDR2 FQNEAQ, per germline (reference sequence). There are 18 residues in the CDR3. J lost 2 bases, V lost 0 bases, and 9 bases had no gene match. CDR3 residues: CASSLAGLAVTPAYEQYF. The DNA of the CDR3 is TGTGCCAGCAGCTTAGCGGGACTAGCGGTTACACCGGCCTACGAGCAGTACTTC.

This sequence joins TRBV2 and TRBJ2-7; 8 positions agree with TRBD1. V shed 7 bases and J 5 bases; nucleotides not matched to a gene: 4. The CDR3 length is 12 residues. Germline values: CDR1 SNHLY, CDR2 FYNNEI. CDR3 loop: CASTDRENEQYF. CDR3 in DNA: TGTGCCAGCACGGACAGGGAAAACGAGCAGTACTTC.